This entry lists 27 T cell receptor beta chains sequenced from one sample in a study of T cell repertoires in cytomegalovirus infection. Their antigen targets remain unknown. TCRdb re-called the reads through MiXCR, storing one row per CDR3 protein. The sample carries approximately 1,000,000 distinct CDR3 sequences, roughly 30% recorded once. The source was cultured CD8+ T cells from PBMCs, collected from culture after CMV antigen stimulation. Receptor source: a human donor in good health (CMV status not recorded). Some clones in this sample may be carry-over from other donors' samples.

The J gene is TRBJ2-1, the V gene TRBV12-5, with 7 bases that match TRBD1. Germline loops: CDR1 LGHNT, CDR2 FRNRAP. The J segment lost 10 bases and the V segment lost 5 bases, leaving 5 bases of the junction unmatched. This CDR3 is built from 12 residues. CDR3 DNA sequence: TGTGCTAGTGGTACAGGGGTGAGGGAGCAGTTCTTC. Its translation is CASGTGVREQFF.

This clonotype was seen many times. This chain uses TRBV4-1 with TRBJ1-6; unclear D gene. V gave up 0 bases and J gave up 0 bases, with 6 bases separating them. The germline CDR1 and CDR2 sequences are MGHRA and YSYEKL. The CDR3 contains 16 residues. The CDR3 sequence is CASSQDLSSYNSPLHF. In DNA form, the CDR3 reads TGCGCCAGCAGCCAAGATCTGAGCTCCTATAATTCACCCCTCCACTTT.

Note on this clonotype: The junction shows a germline mismatch at one end, possibly a read error. V gene TRBV27 combines with J gene TRBJ2-1; TRBD2 agrees at 8 bases. Germline CDR1 and CDR2: MNHEY and SMNVEV (reference sequence). The CDR3 covers 13 residues. As DNA, the CDR3 is TGTGTCAGCAGTCCAACTAGCGGTGACTTCCAGTTCTTC. This translates into CVSSPTSGDFQFF.

The rearrangement links TRBV15 to TRBJ1-2, with D perhaps matching TRBD1 (6 bases). CDR1 and CDR2 (germline): LNHNV, YYDKDF (reference sequence). V shed 6 bases and J shed 8 bases, with 22 bases lying between them. There are 15 residues in the CDR3. Here the CDR3 reads CATSLRLQGPEGYTF. The CDR3 DNA reads as TGTGCCACCAGTCTCAGATTACAGGGTCCGGAAGGCTACACCTTC.

In its sample, this clonotype was seen many times. The chain couples TRBV7-2 to TRBJ1-2, with a possible D match to TRBD1 (5 bases). The germline V and J ends were trimmed by 5 bases and 0 bases, with 13 bases remaining between them. CDR1 is SGHTA, CDR2 FQGNSA, per germline. This CDR3 is built from 15 residues. CDR3 sequence reads: CASSPADTTNYGYTF. Here the CDR3 DNA reads TGTGCCAGCAGCCCAGCGGACACCACTAACTATGGCTACACCTTC.

This rearrangement joins TRBV2 to TRBJ2-6; 12 bases are shared with TRBD1. From germline, CDR1 is SNHLY and CDR2 FYNNEI. The CDR3 totals 17 residues. V dropped 5 bases and J dropped 4; count of bases not matched to a gene: 6. The CDR3 bases are TGTGCCAGCAGTCGCCGGGACAGGGGGCAAGGGGCCAACGTCCTGACTTTC. Translation gives CASSRRDRGQGANVLTF.

This clonotype was counted a few times. The chain joins TRBV2 to TRBJ2-2, with no clear D. Trimming removed 7 bases at V and 1 base at J, with 10 bases between. CDR3 length: 14 residues. Germline V gene sequence: CDR1 SNHLY, CDR2 FYNNEI. CDR3 coding DNA: TGTGCCAGCAACAATCCGGGGAACACCGGGGAGCTGTTTTTT. Encoded protein: CASNNPGNTGELFF.

J is TRBJ2-1 and V is TRBV27; the D gene is possibly TRBD1 (6 bases). The germline V and J ends were trimmed by 2 bases and 8 bases, with 16 bases remaining between them. This CDR3 spans 15 amino acids. Germline loops: CDR1 MNHEY, CDR2 SMNVEV (reference sequence). CDR3 bases: TGTGCCAGCAGTTTAAGCTGGGGGCTTGTCGATGAGCAGTTCTTC. Amino acid sequence: CASSLSWGLVDEQFF.

The chain recombines TRBV4-1 with TRBJ2-3, with D possibly TRBD1 on 5 matching bases. Germline CDR1 MGHRA, CDR2 YSYEKL. CDR3 length equals 16 residues. Trimming stripped 1 base from V and 1 base from J, with 12 bases between. This chain's CDR3 is CASSQGRGWGTDTQYF. In DNA form, the CDR3 reads TGCGCCAGCAGCCAAGGAAGGGGCTGGGGCACAGATACGCAGTATTTT.

The genes are TRBV29-1 and TRBJ2-7, with unresolved D. The CDR3 has 13 residues. Germline CDR1 is SQVTM and CDR2 is ANQGSEA. Trimming took off 4 bases at V and 3 bases at J, with 13 bases between the two ends. The CDR3 sequence: CSVVLRSIYEQYF. The CDR3 nucleotides are TGCAGCGTTGTCCTGCGGAGTATCTACGAGCAGTACTTC.

In its sample, this clonotype was seen a few times. This chain joins TRBV7-9 and TRBJ1-3; D gene ambiguous. V was trimmed by 1 base and J by 3 bases, leaving 7 bases between them. The CDR3 covers 14 residues. Germline V CDR1 and CDR2: SEHNR, FQNEAQ (reference sequence). CDR3 region: CASSLVVYGNTIYF. The DNA of the CDR3 is TGTGCCAGCAGCTTAGTAGTCTATGGAAACACCATATATTTT.

The chain joins TRBV7-6 to TRBJ2-1; TRBD2 aligns across 8 bases. V lost 5 bases to trimming and J lost 7 bases; unmatched junction nucleotides: 10. The CDR3 runs to 15 residues. Germline loops: CDR1 SGHVS, CDR2 FNYEAQ. The DNA for the CDR3 is TGTGCCAGCAGCCAACTCGGGGGGGCCCTAAATGAGCAGTTCTTC. Protein product: CASSQLGGALNEQFF.

Comment on this clonotype: At one of its ends the junction is not consistent with the germline gene, which may arise from a read error. The chain joins TRBV7-2 to TRBJ1-2, with D hard to call. CDR1 is SGHTA and CDR2 is FQGNSA in the germline V gene. This CDR3 contains 13 residues. CDR3 amino acids: CVSPGPTVNGYTF. CDR3 nucleotide sequence: TGTGTCAGCCCTGGGCCGACTGTAAATGGCTACACCTTC.

This clonotype was recorded a few times. The V gene is TRBV4-3, the J gene TRBJ2-1; D is possibly TRBD2 (7 bases). V was shortened by 7 bases and J by 10 bases, with 26 bases between the two germline ends. Germline V CDR1 and CDR2: LGHNA, YSLEER. The CDR3 length is 16 residues. The CDR3: CASKVQKRGGGGEQFF. The CDR3 DNA reads as TGCGCCAGCAAGGTTCAGAAAAGGGGAGGGGGAGGGGAGCAGTTCTTC.

The chain couples TRBV20-1 to TRBJ1-1; no clear D. Germline lookup yields CDR1 DFQATT and CDR2 SNEGSKA (reference sequence). The CDR3 covers 11 residues. Trimming removed 6 bases from V and 5 bases from J, with 10 bases in between. In DNA, the CDR3 is TGCAGTGCCTCGTTGTATACTGAAGCTTTCTTT. Translating it yields CSASLYTEAFF.

This clonotype was observed a handful of times. This rearrangement joins TRBV7-6 to TRBJ2-5; 8 positions agree with TRBD1. V gave up 3 bases and J gave up 4 bases; unmatched junction bases: 10. Germline values: CDR1 SGHVS, CDR2 FNYEAQ. The CDR3 contains 16 residues. CDR3 residues: CASSLRTGRRGETQYF. CDR3 DNA sequence: TGTGCCAGCAGCTTGAGGACAGGGAGAAGGGGAGAGACCCAGTACTTC.

This clonotype was seen more than once but under ten times. The chain joins TRBV5-4 to TRBJ1-2, with D unresolved. Trimming left V 3 bases short and J 0 bases short, with 15 bases between. Germline V gene data show CDR1 as SGHNT and CDR2 as YYREEE (reference sequence). CDR3 length: 16 amino acids. The CDR3, as DNA: TGTGCCAGCAGCTCCGGAGAAGGCGTAGCTAACTATGGCTACACCTTC. Translating it yields CASSSGEGVANYGYTF. Together with reference TRBV5-4 and TRBJ1-2, the CDR3 gives the full variable domain: ETGVTQSPTHLIKTRGQQVTLRCSSQSGHNTVSWYQQALGQGPQFIFQYYREEENGRGNFPPRFSGLQFPNYSSELNVNALELDDSALYLCASSSGEGVANYGYTFGSGTRLTVV.

The chain is built from TRBV2 and TRBJ1-2; the D gene is possibly TRBD1 (5 bases). V was clipped by 4 bases and J by 4 bases, with 13 bases between them. The CDR3 extends over 14 amino acids. CDR1 and CDR2 from the germline V gene are SNHLY and FYNNEI. The CDR3 reads CASSVEKRGYGYTF. CDR3 DNA sequence: TGTGCCAGCAGTGTGGAAAAAAGGGGCTATGGCTACACCTTC. Together with reference TRBV2 and TRBJ1-2, the CDR3 gives the full variable domain: EPEVTQTPSHQVTQMGQEVILRCVPISNHLYFYWYRQILGQKVEFLVSFYNNEISEKSEIFDDQFSVERPDGSNFTLKIRSTKLEDSAMYFCASSVEKRGYGYTFGSGTRLTVV.

The V call is TRBV6-2 or TRBV6-3, the J call TRBJ1-1; 7 bases are shared with TRBD1. The CDR3 is 14 amino acids. The junction had 11 bases not matched to a gene; V was cut back by 10 bases and J by 3 bases. The germline V gene has CDR1 MNHEY and CDR2 SVGEGT. The DNA for the CDR3 is TGTGCCATTCAGGACGAGCAGGGGGACACTGAAGCTTTCTTT. Translated, it gives CAIQDEQGDTEAFF.

This clonotype was found a few times. V is TRBV6-1 and J is TRBJ2-5; D is uncertain. V gave up 7 bases and J gave up 3 bases, with 18 bases separating them. The germline V gene has CDR1 MNHNS and CDR2 SASEGT. This CDR3 has 15 residues. DNA for the CDR3: TGTGCCAGCATCGACCGAGGTTTGTTTGAAGAGACCCAGTACTTC. Translating gives CASIDRGLFEETQYF.

This clonotype was seen a handful of times. The chain has TRBV27 and TRBJ2-5; D may be TRBD2 (6 bases). Between the trimmed V and J ends, which lost 5 bases and 1 base, there was a span of 11 bases. The germline CDR1 and CDR2 sequences are MNHEY and SMNVEV (reference sequence). The CDR3 has 14 amino acids. CDR3 sequence: CASSIMGGQETQYF. The CDR3 nucleotides are TGTGCCAGCAGTATAATGGGGGGCCAAGAGACCCAGTACTTC.

This clonotype was recorded a few times. The CDR3 DNA reads as TGTGCCAGCAGTTACTCAGGGGCCCAAGAGACCCAGTACTTC. Translation gives CASSYSGAQETQYF. V and J are TRBV6-6 and TRBJ2-5; possible D gene TRBD1, 5 bases. In germline, CDR1 is MNHNY, CDR2 SVGAGI (reference sequence). There are 14 residues in the CDR3. V dropped 0 bases and J dropped 1 base, with 6 bases sitting between them.

By share, this clonotype counts as medium-sized. V is TRBV7-6 and J is TRBJ1-1; TRBD1 might be the D (5 bases). Germline CDR1 and CDR2: SGHVS and FNYEAQ. This CDR3 has 15 amino acids. Trimming removed 1 base at V and 0 bases at J, with 9 bases between. CDR3 sequence: CASSLVPGLNTEAFF. The CDR3 DNA is TGTGCCAGCAGCTTAGTCCCAGGGCTGAACACTGAAGCTTTCTTT.

This clonotype occurred a few times. The chain uses TRBV6-1 and TRBJ2-7; no definite D call. The CDR3 contains 16 residues. The V and J ends lost 5 bases and 3 bases respectively, with 20 bases between them. Germline V lookup: CDR1 MNHNS, CDR2 SASEGT. CDR3 in DNA: TGTGCCAGCAGTAACCAGCAGCAGGCGTACTTCTACGAGCAGTACGTC. It encodes CASSNQQQAYFYEQYV.

This rearrangement joins TRBV29-1 to TRBJ2-2; D is unclear. This CDR3 contains 13 residues. V gave up 7 bases and J gave up 2 bases, with 11 bases separating them. Germline CDR1 and CDR2: SQVTM and ANQGSEA. The CDR3, as DNA: TGCAGCGCTGGGATCAGAAACACCGGGGAGCTGTTTTTT. Its translation: CSAGIRNTGELFF.

This clonotype was counted a few times. The V and J genes are TRBV11-3 and TRBJ1-4; TRBD1 matches 9 bases. J lost 4 bases, V lost 4 bases, and 22 bases had no gene match. Germline V CDR1 and CDR2: SGHNT, YENEEA. CDR3 length: 21 amino acids. The CDR3 DNA is TGTGCCAGCAGCTGCCATCCTAGGCGTCCGGGACAGGGAATGGGTAATGAAAAACTGTTTTTT. Translating gives CASSCHPRRPGQGMGNEKLFF.

This clonotype was found a few times. The rearrangement links TRBV6-5 to TRBJ1-3, with D possibly matching TRBD1 (5 bases). The CDR3 has 14 amino acids. With 5 bases removed from V and 0 bases from J, the gap between germline ends came to 8 bases. CDR1 and CDR2 (germline): MNHEY, SVGAGI. The CDR3 reads CASSDSLSGNTIYF. The CDR3 DNA reads TGTGCCAGCAGTGACAGTCTCTCTGGAAACACCATATATTTT.